The sample holds a few counts of the clone carrying this T cell receptor beta chain. Sample time point: sample taken at primary tumor resection. The input material, whole RNA from tumor, nontumor lung or frozen PBMC, was sequenced unsorted. Untreated early-stage non-small cell lung cancer patients, 65 to 90 in total, were the donors. This sample was taken from a study of spatial heterogeneity in lung cancer. Germline CDR1 and CDR2: MDHEN and SYDVKM. This CDR3 comprises 15 residues. With 6 bases clipped from V and 13 bases from J, the junction kept 14 bases outside the gene matches. Every TCR cDNA molecule bore its own unique molecular identifier. TCRdb itself ran the 5' RACE reads through MiXCR, one entry per CDR3 protein. Of about 85,000 distinct CDR3 sequences in the sample, around 21% are singletons; the top ten hold around 6.6%.

V usage is TRBV28 and J usage is TRBJ2-2; 10 bases align to TRBD1. The source of this sequence is a male donor with early-stage non-small cell lung cancer. The material sequenced was PBMCs, taken at surgery. DNA of the CDR3: TGTGCCAGCAGGCCTCGACAGGGGGCCCCTGCTGGGCTGTTTTTT. It translates to CASRPRQGAPAGLFF.